This T cell receptor (beta chain) was documented in a study of blood T cells in healthy people across ages. Per germline, CDR1 LGHDT and CDR2 YNNKEL (reference sequence). V was clipped by 8 bases and J by 7 bases, with 11 bases between them. The CDR3 extends over 12 amino acids. Study findings and constraints: A conclusive naive versus antigen-experienced comparison was prevented by the unsorted PBMCs.

A sample-barcoded 5' primer and a J-beta primer mix were used in a second PCR of roughly 7 to 12 cycles. One entry per CDR3 protein results from TCRdb running MiXCR on the 5' RACE reads. The sample has 980,000 or so distinct CDR3 sequences, approximately 49% seen once. On this clonotype: The antigen is undetermined.

The donors, healthy Caucasians from Russia, were aged roughly 6 to 90. No fewer than 7 million PBMCs went into each sample. This clonotype was obtained from a man aged 25 to 40 in good health. The chain combines TRBV3-1 with TRBJ2-2, with D uncertain. Sample: blood. In nucleotides, the CDR3 is TGTGCCAGCGGCGAGACGCTCGGGGAGCTGTTTTTT. Translation gives CASGETLGELFF. The variable domain in full, with the rest retrieved from reference TRBV3-1 and TRBJ2-2, is DTAVSQTPKYLVTQMGNDKSIKCEQNLGHDTMYWYKQDSKKFLKIMFSYNNKELIINETVPNRFSPKSPDKAHLNLHINSLELGDSAVYFCASGETLGELFFGEGSRLTVL.